A selection of T cell receptor beta chains follows, all from one sample in a study of T cell responses to AZD1222 COVID-19 vaccine. Data came from immunoSEQ multiplex PCR; TCRdb stores just in-frame clones and leaves some out. The table includes about 48,000 clones, roughly 85% detected once. Sequenced here: peripheral blood, sampled 28 days after the second AZD1222 dose. All receptors derive from an adult who received the AZD1222 COVID-19 vaccine. Each CDR3 is given with its conserved first and last residue. D genes are given only for firm matches. The size field is filled for only some rows; it gives once, few, many or a size class.

clone_size	d_call	v_call	j_call	cdr3_aa	cdr3_nt
.	.	TRBV9	TRBJ2-2	CASSTGQSGIDNTGELFF	TGTGCCAGCAGCACTGGACAATCCGGTATTGATAACACCGGGGAGCTGTTTTTT
.	TRBD1	TRBV9	TRBJ1-1	CASSARTGQNTEAFF	TGTGCCAGCAGCGCCCGGACAGGCCAGAACACTGAAGCTTTCTTT
once	TRBD2	TRBV5-1	TRBJ2-1	CASSLGAGGLNEQFF	TGCGCCAGCAGCTTGGGAGCGGGAGGGCTCAATGAGCAGTTCTTC
.	TRBD2	TRBV5-1	TRBJ2-7	CASSLASGFYEQYF	TGCGCCAGCAGCTTGGCTAGCGGCTTCTACGAGCAGTACTTC
few	.	TRBV7-3	TRBJ2-3	CASRQGLYTDTQYF	TGTGCCAGCAGACAGGGACTGTACACAGATACGCAGTATTTT
.	TRBD2	TRBV2	TRBJ2-7	CASIVQAGGQYF	TGTGCCAGCATCGTCCAAGCGGGAGGGCAGTACTTC
.	TRBD2	TRBV7-2	TRBJ2-5	CASGLAGGAETQYF	TGTGCCAGCGGGCTAGCGGGAGGTGCAGAGACCCAGTACTTC
few	.	TRBV27	TRBJ1-2	CASSPGGQNYGYTF	TGTGCCAGCAGTCCAGGCGGGCAGAACTATGGCTACACCTTC
.	.	TRBV7-9	TRBJ1-1	CASSLTEPGSEAFF	TGTGCCAGCAGCTTAACGGAGCCTGGGTCGGAAGCTTTCTTT
.	.	TRBV7-2	TRBJ2-1	CASSLDQGSYNEQFF	TGTGCCAGCAGCTTAGACCAGGGCTCCTACAATGAGCAGTTCTTC
.	.	TRBV28	TRBJ2-2	CASSITGLITGELFF	TGTGCCAGCAGTATAACAGGGTTAATCACCGGGGAGCTGTTTTTT
.	TRBD2	TRBV28	TRBJ2-7	CASSPPLARYEQYF	TGTGCCAGCAGCCCCCCACTAGCGAGGTACGAGCAGTACTTC
once	TRBD1	TRBV29-1	TRBJ1-5	CSVVTGNSNQPQHF	TGCAGCGTCGTGACAGGGAATAGCAATCAGCCCCAGCATTTT
.	TRBD2	TRBV28	TRBJ2-7	CASSSVAGGRREQYF	TGTGCCAGCAGTTCCGTAGCGGGAGGGCGTCGTGAGCAGTACTTC
.	.	TRBV29-1	TRBJ1-1	CSGGGFNTEAFF	TGCAGCGGTGGGGGGTTTAACACTGAAGCTTTCTTT
.	.	TRBV19	TRBJ1-2	CASNNWGRERYGYTF	TGTGCCAGTAACAACTGGGGCAGGGAAAGGTATGGCTACACCTTC
.	.	TRBV7-2	TRBJ1-2	CASSLTPQGGYTF	TGTGCCAGCTCTCTTACCCCCCAGGGTGGCTACACCTTC
.	.	TRBV7-9	TRBJ2-1	CASSLGGSKQFF	TGTGCCAGCAGCTTAGGAGGATCTAAGCAGTTCTTC
.	TRBD1	TRBV19	TRBJ1-5	CAIAGQGINQPQHF	TGTGCCATTGCGGGACAGGGGATCAATCAGCCCCAGCATTTT
.	TRBD1	TRBV4-2	TRBJ1-4	CASSQAGGTGTEKLFF	TGTGCCAGCAGCCAAGCCGGGGGGACAGGGACTGAAAAACTGTTTTTT
.	.	TRBV7-2	TRBJ1-5	CASSFTVNSNQPQHF	TGTGCCAGCAGCTTCACAGTCAATAGCAATCAGCCCCAGCATTTT
once	.	TRBV19	TRBJ2-5	CASSLGLRETQYF	TGTGCCAGTAGTCTAGGATTGAGAGAGACCCAGTACTTC
once	.	TRBV14	TRBJ2-7	CASSQDLWGNRYEQYF	TGTGCCAGCAGCCAAGATCTTTGGGGCAACCGATACGAGCAGTACTTC
.	TRBD1	TRBV27	TRBJ1-5	CASSSDRQGNQPQHF	TGTGCCAGCAGTTCCGATCGACAGGGAAATCAGCCCCAGCATTTT
medium-sized	.	TRBV12-5	TRBJ2-7	CASGIFSYEQYF	TGTGCTAGTGGTATTTTTTCCTACGAGCAGTACTTC
few	.	TRBV18	TRBJ2-1	CASSPNPLGNEQFF	TGTGCCAGCTCACCAAACCCGCTCGGCAATGAGCAGTTCTTC